This section outlines one TCR beta chain sequence together with its context. This CDR3 comprises 14 residues. V dropped 7 bases and J dropped 7; count of bases not matched to a gene: 11. The germline V gene has CDR1 SQVTM and CDR2 ANQGSEA. The table came from immunoSEQ multiplex PCR; TCRdb's copy has only in-frame clones and leaves some out. The sample records 2 million to 2.5 million clones, about 92% being singletons. This record comes from a study of shared clonotypes between healthy human individuals. This sequence joins TRBV29-1 and TRBJ2-2; 8 bases match TRBD1. Sequencing was done on a sample of naive CD4+ T cells from PBMCs. Subset given: CD45RA+ positively selected. The TCR comes from a man younger than 35 in good health. Some clones in this sample may be carry-over from other donors' samples. In DNA form, the CDR3 reads TGCAGCGGATCGAGGACAGGGAGGTTCGGGGAGCTGTTTTTT. It codes for CSGSRTGRFGELFF.